This TCR beta chain was obtained from a study of T cells after yellow fever vaccination. Whole-study findings and limits: Most primary-vaccination clones reappeared after the booster (about 97% CD4, approximately 88% CD8). Although the secondary response was weaker, it peaked faster, at day 5 versus 15. Abundant clonotypes from the bulk population could contaminate FACS-sorted repertoires.

Between the trimmed V and J ends, which lost 9 bases and 6 bases, there was a span of 22 bases. The CDR3 is made up of 15 amino acids. Germline V gives CDR1 LNHDA, CDR2 SQIVND (reference sequence). TCRdb itself ran the 5' RACE reads through MiXCR, one entry per CDR3 protein. The data show around 250,000 distinct CDR3 sequences, with 6.5% to 8.5% seen just once and approximately 0.84% held by the top ten. On this clonotype: Its antigen remains unknown.

This sequence originates from a man aged 25 to 45 who received the YFV17D yellow fever vaccine. Sequenced here: CD4+ T cells sorted from PBMCs, sampled 15 days after the yellow fever booster vaccination. The V gene is TRBV19, the J gene TRBJ2-3; maybe TRBD2 (6 bases). This CDR3 reads CASGVLAKTLDTQYF. The CDR3 DNA sequence: TGTGCCAGCGGCGTGCTAGCGAAAACCTTGGATACGCAGTATTTT.